The present entry profiles one TCR beta chain with its context. Its antigen is not known. The data belong to a study of shared clonotypes between healthy human individuals. Whole-study results and caveats: Larger estimated richness was generally recorded for naive subsets relative to memory subsets. Genetic and exposure-history diversity was limited by the small donor number. A few donors showed sharing of about 4.7% of naive CD4 clonotypes.

Recent acute infections and vaccinations were absent in the healthy HIV-negative adult donors. Generated by immunoSEQ multiplex PCR, the TCRdb table keeps only in-frame clones and is missing some. The sample contains approximately 330,000 clones, around 67% of which appear only once. CDR3 size: 15 residues. CDR1 is SQVTM, CDR2 ANQGSEA, per germline. Trimming cost V 7 bases and J 5 bases; bases outside gene matches: 13. The TCR was taken from a man aged 25-40 years in good health. The sequencing sample was made of memory CD4+ T cells sorted from blood. Subset described: CD45RA-negative fraction. The chain combines TRBV29-1 with TRBJ2-1; 8 bases are shared with TRBD1. CDR3 amino acids: CSGRETGGGHNEQFF. CDR3 DNA sequence: TGCAGCGGCCGGGAAACAGGGGGTGGTCACAATGAGCAGTTCTTC.